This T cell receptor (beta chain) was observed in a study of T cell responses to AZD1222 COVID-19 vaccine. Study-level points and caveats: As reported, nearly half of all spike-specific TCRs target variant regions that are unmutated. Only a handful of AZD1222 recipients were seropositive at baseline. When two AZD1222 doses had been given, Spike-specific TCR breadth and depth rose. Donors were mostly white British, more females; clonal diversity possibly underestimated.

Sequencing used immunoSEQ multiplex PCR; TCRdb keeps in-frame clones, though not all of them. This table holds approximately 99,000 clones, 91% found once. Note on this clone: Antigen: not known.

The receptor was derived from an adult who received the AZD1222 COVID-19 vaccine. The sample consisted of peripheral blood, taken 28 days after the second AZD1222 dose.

CDR3 amino acids: CASSPFQFLTDTQYF. CDR3 sequence (DNA): TGTGCCAGCAGCCCTTTTCAGTTCCTCACAGATACGCAGTATTTT. This rearrangement joins TRBV5-8 to TRBJ2-3; no firm D call. The germline gives CDR1 SGHTS, CDR2 YDEGEE. The CDR3 is 15 amino acids. V gave up 4 bases and J gave up 2 bases, with 14 bases separating them.